The entry below gives a single T cell receptor (beta chain) sequence along with its context. Its recognized antigen is unknown. Qualities for individual bases were not recorded, and no much larger clone is one base off. In the prospective study, participants were roughly 18 to 95 years old, resided in about two dozen geographic areas of the United States, and were enrolled through a virtual design. To assign participants to cohorts, the prospective study relied on clinical history that participants themselves reported in a screening survey and a study questionnaire. Recovered participants in ImmuneRACE Cohort 3 were defined as having two consecutive negative NP/OP PCR tests, clearance from a healthcare professional, or resolution of symptoms. Mobile phlebotomists in the prospective study collected whole blood, serum and a nasopharyngeal or oropharyngeal swab from every participant. Additional blood draws and questionnaires over an approximately 2-month period could optionally be provided by prospective study participants. Prospective study blood samples were shipped either frozen or at room temperature before DNA extraction.

The CDR3 has 17 amino acids, counting the end cysteine and phenylalanine. The only DNA kept is the CDR3, 51 bases in frame from the first base. The germline V gene encodes CDR1 SGHTA and CDR2 FQGNSA. V is trimmed back by 1 base and J by 5 bases, and the junction contains 6 bases that no gene match accounts for. This record comes from a study of blood T cell repertoires in COVID-19 (dated by TCRdb to about 2020). For the wider study: The collaborator samples originated in the United States, Italy and Spain and spanned the acute and convalescent phases of COVID-19. The material from the prospective study consisted of cDNA or gDNA derived from T cells, B-cell-depleted T cells, or PBMCs. The dataset comprised deeply sampled blood TCRbeta repertoires from subjects exposed to, actively infected with, or recovered from COVID-19. A freely available public database, intended as a resource for researchers studying the immune response to SARS-CoV-2, is where the repertoires were released. Samples came from the ongoing ImmuneRACE study (first 160 participants) plus 1,254 subjects from 6 global collaborators. A de-identified subject ID, COVID-19 status, age in years and sex were almost always included in the sample metadata. Where available, HLA class I and class II types were taken from metadata supplied by the sample provider and were not determined by assay-based typing.

The immunoSEQ Assay, a bias-controlled multiplex PCR, was used to amplify TCRbeta CDR3 regions from genomic DNA. In the paper's pipeline: The number of nucleated cells in each sample was estimated by amplification of reference gene primers within the assay. Sequence reads were collapsed and filtered to measure the absolute abundance of every unique TCRbeta CDR3 rearrangement. Productive Simpson clonality was computed per sample as the square root of Simpson's diversity index over productive rearrangements. Here the immuneACCESS table is served through TCRdb, limited to in-frame sequences with V and J called. Missing clones are a known gap in these copies; in checked studies unresolved V genes cover under half, and the rest lacks a known reason. V and J calls and clone size are those listed in that table; D and trimming were worked out from the DNA. Here the sample has more than 100,000 clones; roughly 84% occur a single time. Under 5% of the sample belongs to the ten largest clones.

The study at large found these results: Clinical and demographic metadata were provided uncurated, with the amount varying by source and participant.

The sequenced material came from PBMCs or T cells enriched from blood (not recorded which). Recombination joined TRBV7-2 with TRBJ2-2; 11 bases in the junction line up with TRBD2. The sequence came from a woman in her 30s who had recovered from COVID-19. The DNA sequence is TGTGCCAGCAGCTTAGAGGGACTAGCGGTACCTACCGGGGAGCTGTTTTTT. Its protein is CASSLEGLAVPTGELFF.